A selection of T cell receptor beta chains follows, all from one sample in a study of blood T cell repertoires in COVID-19. Sequenced by immunoSEQ multiplex PCR; TCRdb stores in-frame clones only, minus some. In the table there are roughly 66,000 clones, 82% of which are singletons. The sequencing sample was made of peripheral blood. The receptors shown here come from a man in his 60s with acute or convalescent COVID-19. Each CDR3 is given with its conserved first and last residue. Fields, in order: CDR3 length, V gene, D gene, clone size, J gene, CDR3 protein, CDR3 DNA. D genes are given only for firm matches. Only part of the rows carry a size: once, few, many, or a class if the clone is expanded.

15,TRBV5-8,TRBD1,NA,TRBJ2-5,CASSSGTGAKETQYF,TGTGCCAGCAGCTCCGGGACAGGAGCGAAAGAGACCCAGTACTTC
17,TRBV18,TRBD1,NA,TRBJ1-4,CASSTDGTGRTNEKLFF,TGTGCCAGCTCAACCGACGGGACAGGACGTACTAATGAAAAACTGTTTTTT
14,TRBV7-2,NA,NA,TRBJ1-5,CASSLAWGDQPQHF,TGTGCCAGCAGCTTAGCCTGGGGCGATCAGCCCCAGCATTTT
14,TRBV5-8,TRBD1,few,TRBJ1-6,CASSLRDSNSPLHF,TGTGCCAGCAGCTTGAGGGACAGCAATTCACCCCTCCACTTT
13,TRBV12-3/TRBV12-4,NA,NA,TRBJ2-7,CASGYGHSYEQYF,TGTGCCAGCGGTTACGGTCACTCCTACGAGCAGTACTTC
15,TRBV18,NA,NA,TRBJ1-2,CASSPPGGQGYGYTF,TGTGCCAGCTCACCACCGGGGGGGCAAGGCTATGGCTACACCTTC
15,TRBV7-9,TRBD1,NA,TRBJ2-1,CASSLGTGVLNEQFF,TGTGCCAGCAGCCTGGGGACAGGGGTGCTTAATGAGCAGTTCTTC
18,TRBV6-2/TRBV6-3,TRBD2,NA,TRBJ2-1,CASSYRGFGAGSYNEQFF,TGTGCCAGCAGTTACCGGGGGTTCGGAGCGGGGAGCTACAATGAGCAGTTCTTC
11,TRBV12-3/TRBV12-4,TRBD1,NA,TRBJ1-1,CASRNRGQAFF,TGTGCCAGCAGGAACAGGGGACAAGCTTTCTTT
15,TRBV6-1,NA,few,TRBJ1-5,CASSEVPGGNQPQHF,TGTGCCAGCAGTGAGGTTCCGGGGGGCAATCAGCCCCAGCATTTT
14,TRBV7-8,NA,NA,TRBJ2-7,CASSLDARSYEQYF,TGTGCCAGCAGCTTAGATGCGAGAAGCTACGAGCAGTACTTC
16,TRBV27,TRBD2,NA,TRBJ2-1,CASSPLEAGGQDEQFF,TGTGCCAGCAGTCCCCTAGAGGCGGGGGGCCAGGATGAGCAGTTCTTC
15,TRBV9,NA,once,TRBJ1-5,CASSVGTLSNQPQHF,TGTGCCAGCAGCGTCGGGACACTTAGCAATCAGCCCCAGCATTTT
14,TRBV30,TRBD1,NA,TRBJ1-5,CAWSTGTVNQPQHF,TGTGCCTGGAGTACGGGGACAGTCAATCAGCCCCAGCATTTT
15,TRBV18,TRBD1,NA,TRBJ2-3,CASSLRTGNTDTQYF,TGTGCCAGCTCACTAAGGACAGGGAACACAGATACGCAGTATTTT
14,TRBV4-3,NA,NA,TRBJ1-2,CASSQDLRDYGYTF,TGCGCCAGCAGCCAAGATCTGCGGGACTATGGCTACACCTTC
14,TRBV5-1,TRBD1,NA,TRBJ1-1,CASSHRGMNTEAFF,TGCGCCAGCAGCCACAGGGGAATGAACACTGAAGCTTTCTTT
15,TRBV7-9,TRBD1,NA,TRBJ2-1,CASSLEGQGFDEQFF,TGTGCCAGCAGCTTAGAGGGACAGGGCTTCGATGAGCAGTTCTTC
12,TRBV7-9,NA,NA,TRBJ1-2,CASSPEGDGYTF,TGTGCCAGCAGCCCCGAGGGGGATGGCTACACCTTC
15,TRBV6-5,NA,few,TRBJ1-5,CASSYSGTKDQPQHF,TGTGCCAGCAGTTACTCCGGGACAAAGGATCAGCCCCAGCATTTT
17,TRBV5-4,TRBD1,NA,TRBJ1-3,CASSRRTGGRSGNTIYF,TGTGCCAGCAGCAGAAGAACAGGGGGTCGTTCTGGAAACACCATATATTTT
14,TRBV5-6,NA,NA,TRBJ2-7,CASSRQGLSYEQYF,TGTGCCAGCAGCCGACAGGGACTGTCCTACGAGCAGTACTTC
15,TRBV18,NA,once,TRBJ1-6,CASSPPPGEGSPLHF,TGTGCCAGCTCACCACCGCCAGGGGAAGGTTCACCCCTCCACTTT
17,TRBV5-1,NA,NA,TRBJ1-2,CASSLAGTGKEGYGYTF,TGCGCCAGCAGCTTGGCGGGAACAGGGAAGGAAGGCTATGGCTACACCTTC